This T cell receptor (beta chain) comes out of a study of graft-versus-host responses after intestinal transplantation. On this clone itself: Antigen specificity is unknown.

Overall study results and limits: Allografts carried high graft-versus-host to host-versus-graft clonal ratios in patients having graft-donor T cell macrochimerism.

TCRdb's copy holds only in-frame clones and misses some; the assay was immunoSEQ multiplex PCR. The sample holds tens of thousands of clones; approximately 88% are singletons and the top ten take roughly 0.62%. The CDR3 covers 17 residues. The germline CDR1 and CDR2 sequences are LNHDA and SQIVND (reference sequence). V shed 5 bases and J 2 bases; nucleotides not matched to a gene: 12. The material was unstimulated CD4+ T cells sorted from spleen or lymph node cells, obtained before transplant. This sequence joins TRBV19 and TRBJ2-5; 9 nucleotides align to TRBD2. This TCR came from a human donor who was the organ donor for an intestinal transplant. In DNA form, the CDR3 reads TGTGCCAGTAGTGGGTCGAGATCTAGCGGGGAACAAGAGACCCAGTACTTC. Protein: CASSGSRSSGEQETQYF. Complete variable domain (other parts from reference TRBV19 and TRBJ2-5): DGGITQSPKYLFRKEGQNVTLSCEQNLNHDAMYWYRQDPGQGLRLIYYSQIVNDFQKGDIAEGYSVSREKKESFPLTVTSAQKNPTAFYLCASSGSRSSGEQETQYFGPGTRLLVL.